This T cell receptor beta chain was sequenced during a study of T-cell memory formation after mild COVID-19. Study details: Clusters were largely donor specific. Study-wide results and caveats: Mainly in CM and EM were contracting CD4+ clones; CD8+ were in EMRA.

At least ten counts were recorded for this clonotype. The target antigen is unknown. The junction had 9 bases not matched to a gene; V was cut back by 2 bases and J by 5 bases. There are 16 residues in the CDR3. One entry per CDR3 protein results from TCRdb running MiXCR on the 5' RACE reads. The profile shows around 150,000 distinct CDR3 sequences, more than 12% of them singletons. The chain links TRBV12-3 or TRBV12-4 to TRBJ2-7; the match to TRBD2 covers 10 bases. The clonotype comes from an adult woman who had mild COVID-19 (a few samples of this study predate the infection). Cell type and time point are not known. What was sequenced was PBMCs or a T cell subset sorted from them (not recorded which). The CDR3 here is CASSLRQAGGLDEQYF. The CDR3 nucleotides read TGTGCCAGCAGTTTAAGGCAAGCGGGGGGGCTCGACGAGCAGTACTTC.